This is a list of T cell receptor beta chains from one sample in a study of T-cell reconstitution after alpha-beta-depleted transplantation in children. TCRdb reanalysed the PCR reads using MiXCR and keeps one entry per CDR3 protein. This table holds 200,000 to 300,000 distinct CDR3 sequences, about 12% found once. The sample consisted of PBMCs from the stem cell graft donor, taken from the stem cell graft. Source of these receptors: a human donor who donated a stem cell graft to a child with acute lymphoblastic leukemia. Each CDR3 is given with its conserved first and last residue. The D gene is left open where the match is weak. Clone size appears in some rows only: once, few, many, or a class for an expanded clone.

many,TRBD1,TRBJ1-5,TRBV3-1,TGTGCCAGCAGCCAGGGACAGGGAATACAGCCCCAGCATTTT,CASSQGQGIQPQHF
NA,TRBD1,TRBJ1-2,TRBV7-9,TGTGCCAGCAGCTTGTTGGGGGACAGGCGGTACACCTTC,CASSLLGDRRYTF
many,TRBD2,TRBJ2-7,TRBV3-1,TGTGCCAGCAGCTTATCTAGCGGTACCTACGAGCAGTACTTC,CASSLSSGTYEQYF
many,NA,TRBJ2-4,TRBV14,TGTGCCAGCAGCCAAGAGGAAAACATTCAGTACTTC,CASSQEENIQYF
many,TRBD1,TRBJ1-5,TRBV4-2,TGTGCCAGCAGCCAGGCTACAGGGGAGGGCAATCAGCCCCAGCATTTT,CASSQATGEGNQPQHF
NA,TRBD2,TRBJ2-1,TRBV11-2,TGTGCCAGCAGTAACCCCGGGACTAGCGTCTACAATGAGCAGTTCTTC,CASSNPGTSVYNEQFF
many,NA,TRBJ1-2,TRBV6-5,TGTGCCAGCAGTTATCGGTCTCACTATGGCTACACCTTC,CASSYRSHYGYTF
many,TRBD1,TRBJ1-4,TRBV11-2,TGTGCCAGCAGCTTGACAGGGGCCCATAATGAAAAACTGTTTTTT,CASSLTGAHNEKLFF
many,NA,TRBJ2-7,TRBV10-3,TGTGCCATCAGTGAGTTGGCAGCCTACGAGCAGTACTTC,CAISELAAYEQYF
many,TRBD2,TRBJ2-2,TRBV29-1,TGCAGCGTTGAACTCACTAGCGCCTCCAACACCGGGGAGCTGTTTTTT,CSVELTSASNTGELFF
many,NA,TRBJ2-1,TRBV21-1,TGTGCCAGCAGCAAACGGGGGTTTTACAATGAGCAGTTCTTC,CASSKRGFYNEQFF
few,TRBD2,TRBJ2-7,TRBV7-3,TGTGCCAGCAGCAAAGGGACTAACTCCTACGAGCAGTACTTC,CASSKGTNSYEQYF
many,TRBD1,TRBJ1-1,TRBV7-9,TGTGCCAGCAGCATCGACAGGGTTGGCACTGAAGCTTTCTTT,CASSIDRVGTEAFF
many,NA,TRBJ2-3,TRBV7-6,TGTGCCAGCAGCTTATCTATTCCCCCCGGGGGCAGAGCTAGCACAGATACGCAGTATTTT,CASSLSIPPGGRASTDTQYF
many,NA,TRBJ2-1,TRBV5-1,TGCGCCAGCAGCTTGGCTACAACAAGCTCCTACAATGAGCAGTTCTTC,CASSLATTSSYNEQFF
many,NA,TRBJ1-4,TRBV29-1,TGCAGCGTTAAGGACAGTTCGGGTGAAAAACTGTTTTTT,CSVKDSSGEKLFF
many,TRBD1,TRBJ2-7,TRBV28,TGTGCCAGCAGTTTTCGAACAGGGGGCTCCTACGAGCAGTACTTC,CASSFRTGGSYEQYF